One T cell receptor beta chain is described in this entry. This CDR3 is 11 amino acids long. Trimming removed 3 bases from V and 5 bases from J, with 7 bases in between. Germline V gene lookup returns CDR1 DFQATT and CDR2 SNEGSKA (reference sequence). Assay: immunoSEQ multiplex PCR; the TCRdb copy retains only in-frame clones and omits some. The sample includes under 5,500 clones, 74% of them seen just once. This sample is part of a study of T cell repertoires in ileal Crohn's disease. This clonotype originated in an adult with Crohn's disease. The sequenced material came from ileal tissue. V gene TRBV20-1 combines with J gene TRBJ2-5, with D perhaps matching TRBD2 (5 bases). In nucleotides, the CDR3 is TGCAGTGCTAGCACGGGGGAGACCCAGTACTTC. It is translated as CSASTGETQYF.